This TCR beta chain was identified during a study of cytomegalovirus exposure and HLA in healthy donors. Study-wide findings and caveats: Rare sequences made up most TCRs, while some public TCRs were found in many donors.

With 60 Vbeta and 13 Jbeta primers, the PCR was carried out. In the original workflow: As a later analysis found, there were 80 million or so unique TCR beta chains, of which roughly 11 million were shared. Method: immunoSEQ multiplex PCR; TCRdb's copy keeps in-frame clones and lacks some. The V and J calls and the clone size are those of that table, but D and trimming were determined from the DNA. The sample lists about 160,000 clones, approximately 80% occurring once. On this clone: Its cognate antigen is unknown.

Healthy donors of bone marrow made up the group. The V gene's germline CDR1 is LNHDA and CDR2 SQIVND (reference sequence). V shed 7 bases, J shed 5 bases, and the junction held 7 bases outside the gene matches. CDR3 length equals 15 residues. The chain joins TRBV19 to TRBJ2-1, with 11 nucleotides matching TRBD2. The sequence derives from a woman aged 40 to 55 in good health and CMV-seropositive. The specimen sequenced was PBMCs. Here the CDR3 reads CASTDGTSGNNEQFF. CDR3 coding DNA: TGTGCCAGTACGGACGGGACTAGCGGAAACAATGAGCAGTTCTTC.